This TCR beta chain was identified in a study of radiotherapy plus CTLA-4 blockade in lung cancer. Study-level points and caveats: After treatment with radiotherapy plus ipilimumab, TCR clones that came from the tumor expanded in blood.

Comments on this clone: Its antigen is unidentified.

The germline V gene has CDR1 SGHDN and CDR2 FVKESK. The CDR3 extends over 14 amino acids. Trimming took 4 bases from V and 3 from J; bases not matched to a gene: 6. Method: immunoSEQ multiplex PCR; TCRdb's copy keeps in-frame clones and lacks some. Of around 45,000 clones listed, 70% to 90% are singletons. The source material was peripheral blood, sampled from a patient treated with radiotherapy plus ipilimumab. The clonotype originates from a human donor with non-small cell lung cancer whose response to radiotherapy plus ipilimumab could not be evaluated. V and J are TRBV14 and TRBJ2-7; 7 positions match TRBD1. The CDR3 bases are TGTGCCAGCAGCCTCTACCGGGACAGCTACGAGCAGTACTTC. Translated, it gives CASSLYRDSYEQYF.